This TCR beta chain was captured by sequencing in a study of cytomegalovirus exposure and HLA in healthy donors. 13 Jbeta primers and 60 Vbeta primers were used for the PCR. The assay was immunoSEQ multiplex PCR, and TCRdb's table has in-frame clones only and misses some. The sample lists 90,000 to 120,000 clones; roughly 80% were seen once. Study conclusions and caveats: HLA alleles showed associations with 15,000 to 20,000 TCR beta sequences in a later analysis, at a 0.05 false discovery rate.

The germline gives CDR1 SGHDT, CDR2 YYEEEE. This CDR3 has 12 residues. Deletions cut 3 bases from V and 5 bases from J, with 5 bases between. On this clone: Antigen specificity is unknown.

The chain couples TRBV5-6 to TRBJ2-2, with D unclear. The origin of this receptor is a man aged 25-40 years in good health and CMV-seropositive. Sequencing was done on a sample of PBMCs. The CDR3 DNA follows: TGTGCCAGCAGCTATCAAACCGGGGAGCTGTTTTTT. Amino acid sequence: CASSYQTGELFF.